Listed here are 2 T cell receptor beta chains from one sample, sequenced in a study of blood T cell repertoires in COVID-19. The assay was immunoSEQ multiplex PCR, and TCRdb's table has in-frame clones only and misses some. In the table there are around 65,000 clones, about four fifths of which are singletons. The sample was peripheral blood. The receptors stem from a woman aged 45-65 years with active or convalescent COVID-19.

The chain links TRBV24-1 to TRBJ2-3, with a possible D match to TRBD1 (6 bases). The V end lost 3 bases, the J end lost 1 base, and 13 bases lay between the germline ends. CDR1 is KGHDR, CDR2 SFDVKD, per germline. This CDR3 has 16 amino acids. CDR3 nucleotides: TGTGCCACCAGTGATAACAGGGAGTTGGGCACAGATACGCAGTATTTT. It yields the protein CATSDNRELGTDTQYF.

The chain has TRBV5-4 and TRBJ1-2, with a possible D match to TRBD1 (6 bases). Deletions cut 0 bases from V and 7 bases from J, with 19 bases between. Looked up from germline, CDR1 is SGHNT and CDR2 is YYREEE (reference sequence). This CDR3 is built from 16 residues. As DNA, the CDR3 is TGTGCCAGCAGCTTGGCCGACACTGACAGGCGGCGTGGCTACACCTTC. Its protein product is CASSLADTDRRRGYTF.